The 23 T cell receptor beta chains presented below share a single source sample, sequenced in a study of T cells after yellow fever vaccination. Via MiXCR, TCRdb re-called the 5' RACE reads, giving one row per CDR3 protein. The profile covers 200,000 to 300,000 distinct CDR3 sequences, with approximately 6.8% appearing a single time and 1.1% taken by the ten largest. The sequenced sample was CD4+ T cells sorted from PBMCs, obtained on the day of the yellow fever booster vaccination. The receptors come from a young man who received the YFV17D yellow fever vaccine.

The V gene is TRBV18, the J gene TRBJ2-6, with TRBD1 matching over 8 bases. The CDR3 consists of 14 residues. J gave up 2 bases and V 9 bases, and 3 bases lay outside the gene matches. Germline CDR1 reads KGHSH; CDR2 reads LQKENI. This CDR3 reads CASAGGAGANVLTF. CDR3 nucleotides: TGTGCCAGTGCAGGGGGCGCTGGGGCCAACGTCCTGACTTTC.

Here the CDR3 reads CASSQEGLGRRYSSYNEQFF. The CDR3 DNA reads TGTGCCAGCAGCCAAGAGGGTCTGGGCAGGCGTTACAGCTCCTACAATGAGCAGTTCTTC. The chain combines TRBV14 with TRBJ2-1; unclear D gene. Germline values: CDR1 SGHDN, CDR2 FVKESK. CDR3 length equals 20 residues. V was clipped by 0 bases and J by 0 bases, with 21 bases between them.

This clonotype was seen ten or more times. V usage is TRBV24-1 and J usage is TRBJ2-1; 7 bases are shared with TRBD2. J was trimmed by 2 bases and V by 5 bases; bases with no gene match: 5. The CDR3 covers 15 residues. CDR1 is KGHDR, CDR2 SFDVKD, per germline. The CDR3 nucleotides read TGTGCCACCAGTGCCGGAGCGGGACCCTACAATGAGCAGTTCTTC. It codes for CATSAGAGPYNEQFF.

In its sample, this clonotype was seen many times. The genes are TRBV2 and TRBJ2-4, with TRBD1 matching 9 bases. CDR3 length equals 19 residues. Trimming at V came to 6 bases and at J to 0 bases, leaving 15 bases not matched to a gene. Germline V lookup: CDR1 SNHLY, CDR2 FYNNEI. CDR3 amino acids: CASRPPVGQGSLAKNIQYF. Here the CDR3 DNA reads TGTGCCAGCAGGCCCCCGGTGGGACAGGGCAGTCTAGCCAAAAACATTCAGTACTTC.

This clonotype was counted only a few times. J is TRBJ2-5 and V is TRBV6-5, with D hard to call. CDR3 length: 16 residues. Trimming took off 0 bases at V and 2 bases at J, with 13 bases between the two ends. Germline V CDR1 and CDR2: MNHEY, SVGAGI. The CDR3 loop is CASSYSGQVSQETQYF. The CDR3 DNA reads TGTGCCAGCAGTTACTCAGGGCAGGTCTCTCAAGAGACCCAGTACTTC.

The DNA of the CDR3 is TGTGCCAGCAGACTCACCCCTAGCGGGGTCACAGATACGCAGTATTTT. Encoded protein: CASRLTPSGVTDTQYF. The chain carries TRBV28 and TRBJ2-3; 9 nucleotides agree with TRBD2. This CDR3 comprises 16 residues. CDR1 and CDR2 from the germline V gene are MDHEN and SYDVKM. The V segment lost 6 bases and the J segment 2 bases; nucleotides outside the gene matches: 9. The full variable domain, completed using reference TRBV28 and TRBJ2-3, is DVKVTQSSRYLVKRTGEKVFLECVQDMDHENMFWYRQDPGLGLRLIYFSYDVKMKEKGDIPEGYSVSREKKERFSLILESASTNQTSMYLCASRLTPSGVTDTQYFGPGTRLTVL.

This clonotype has at least ten counts. Compared with germline, one end of the junction differs, possibly owing to a read error. V and J are TRBV7-7 and TRBJ2-3; 12 bases are a match to TRBD2. Per germline, CDR1 SSHAT and CDR2 FNYEAQ (reference sequence). The CDR3 spans 16 residues. CDR3 DNA sequence: TGTGCTAGCAGCCAGGGACTAGCGGGTAGCACAGATACGCAGTATTTT. It encodes CASSQGLAGSTDTQYF.

This clonotype was observed a few times. This chain links TRBV24-1 with TRBJ2-1, with 9 nucleotides matching TRBD2. The CDR3 has 15 amino acids. V was pared by 9 bases and J by 2 bases, with 7 bases of the junction left unmatched. Per the germline V gene, CDR1 is KGHDR and CDR2 is SFDVKD. CDR3 DNA: TGTGCCACCGGGAAAGCGGGAGGCACCTACAATGAGCAGTTCTTC. Its protein is CATGKAGGTYNEQFF.

V usage is TRBV7-9 and J usage is TRBJ1-2; tentatively, D is TRBD1 (6 bases). CDR1 and CDR2 (germline): SEHNR, FQNEAQ (reference sequence). V gave up 0 bases and J gave up 1 base, with 9 bases separating them. The CDR3 runs 15 residues. This CDR3 is CASSLAGGRNYGYTF. Written as DNA, the CDR3 is TGTGCCAGCAGCTTAGCTGGGGGGCGTAACTATGGCTACACCTTC.

The chain combines TRBV7-2 with TRBJ2-1; 11 bases agree with TRBD2. This CDR3 is 15 amino acids long. V trimming: 1 base; J trimming: 8 bases; junction bases outside the gene matches: 4. The germline V gene has CDR1 SGHTA and CDR2 FQGNSA. The CDR3 nucleotides read TGTGCCAGCAGCTTAGGTAGCGGGAGGGGCTATGAGCAGTTCTTC. It encodes CASSLGSGRGYEQFF.

The chain is built from TRBV4-3 and TRBJ2-2, with 10 bases matching TRBD2. The CDR3 has 19 amino acids. Germline V gene sequence: CDR1 LGHNA, CDR2 YSLEER. The V gene end was trimmed by 0 bases and the J gene end by 3 bases; junction bases not matched to a gene: 10. CDR3 residues: CASSQEGAGTSVDTGELFF. The CDR3 DNA sequence: TGCGCCAGCAGCCAAGAGGGGGCGGGGACTAGCGTAGACACCGGGGAGCTGTTTTTT.

This clonotype showed up many times. This chain joins TRBV20-1 and TRBJ2-3; D uncertain. CDR3 length: 15 residues. Looked up from germline, CDR1 is DFQATT and CDR2 is SNEGSKA (reference sequence). V was clipped by 7 bases and J by 2 bases, with 19 bases between them. This CDR3 is CSVKPFAENTDTQYF. CDR3 in DNA: TGCAGTGTCAAACCCTTTGCGGAGAACACAGATACGCAGTATTTT.

This clonotype was observed at least ten times. V gene TRBV6-1 combines with J gene TRBJ2-7; the match to TRBD1 covers 12 bases. The CDR3 extends over 15 amino acids. Germline CDR1 is MNHNS and CDR2 is SASEGT. Trimming cost V 5 bases and J 6 bases; bases outside gene matches: 8. The chain's CDR3 is CASSKGQGAPSEQYF. The CDR3 DNA sequence: TGTGCCAGCAGTAAGGGACAGGGGGCGCCCTCCGAGCAGTACTTC.

This clonotype showed up many times. The chain joins TRBV20-1 to TRBJ2-2, with no clear D. The germline V gene has CDR1 DFQATT and CDR2 SNEGSKA (reference sequence). The V gene lost 2 bases and the J gene lost 3 bases, with 7 bases spanning the gap. CDR3 length: 13 amino acids. CDR3 bases: TGCAGTGCTAGATTCGTCTACACCGGGGAGCTGTTTTTT. Residues: CSARFVYTGELFF.

This clonotype was counted ten times or more. The chain recombines TRBV27 with TRBJ2-7; 13 bases match TRBD2. The V segment lost 4 bases and the J segment 0 bases; nucleotides outside the gene matches: 12. The CDR3 has 19 residues. Per the germline V gene, CDR1 is MNHEY and CDR2 is SMNVEV (reference sequence). The DNA for the CDR3 is TGTGCCAGCAGTTCCTCCGGGACTAGCGGGATACCGAGCTCCTACGAGCAGTACTTC. As protein: CASSSSGTSGIPSSYEQYF.

Concerning this clonotype itself: This may be a read error, as it is one base from a much larger clone. The J gene is TRBJ2-5, the V gene TRBV5-1; 12 nucleotides match TRBD2. Germline V gene data show CDR1 as SGHRS and CDR2 as YFSETQ. The CDR3 has 18 residues. This chain's CDR3 is CASILMSSGRAARETQYF. The CDR3 nucleotides are TGCGCCAGCATCTTGATGTCTAGCGGGAGGGCCGCGCGGGAGACCCAGTACTTC.

This clonotype was seen more than once but under ten times. V is TRBV2 and J is TRBJ1-2; TRBD1 is a possible D gene (6 bases). The germline V gene encodes CDR1 SNHLY and CDR2 FYNNEI. The CDR3 sequence is 14 residues long. Trimming took off 8 bases at V and 2 bases at J, with 15 bases between the two ends. In DNA form, the CDR3 reads TGTGCCAGCTCGGGGGACACCAGAAACTATGGCTACACCTTC. It encodes CASSGDTRNYGYTF.

V and J are TRBV10-3 and TRBJ2-1; no clear D gene. Trimming pared 3 bases from V and 8 bases from J, leaving 11 bases between. From germline, CDR1 is ENHRY and CDR2 SYGVKD. The length of the CDR3 is 13 residues. The CDR3 spells CAISDPRRDEQFF. In nucleotides, the CDR3 is TGTGCCATCAGTGACCCCCGACGGGATGAGCAGTTCTTC.

Ten or more counts support this clonotype. The rearrangement links TRBV29-1 to TRBJ1-5; D not certain. V dropped 7 bases and J dropped 3 bases, with 10 bases sitting between them. CDR1 SQVTM and CDR2 ANQGSEA come from the germline V gene. CDR3 size: 12 residues. CDR3 sequence: CSAQVHNQPQHF. The CDR3 coding sequence is TGCAGCGCTCAGGTCCACAATCAGCCCCAGCATTTT.

This clonotype was recorded at least ten times. The rearrangement links TRBV28 to TRBJ2-7; 8 positions agree with TRBD2. V was pared by 4 bases and J by 6 bases, with 5 bases of the junction left unmatched. This CDR3 has 13 amino acids. Per the germline V gene, CDR1 is MDHEN and CDR2 is SYDVKM. CDR3 in DNA: TGTGCCAGCAGTTCGTATACTAGCGGCGAGCAGTACTTC. This codes for CASSSYTSGEQYF.

This clonotype was detected many times. The rearrangement links TRBV7-9 to TRBJ2-3, with 8 bases fitting TRBD2. This CDR3 has 15 residues. Trimming took 5 bases from V and 0 from J; bases not matched to a gene: 4. Germline assignment: CDR1 SEHNR and CDR2 FQNEAQ (reference sequence). DNA for the CDR3: TGTGCCAGCAGCATTAGCGGGACAAGCACAGATACGCAGTATTTT. Protein sequence: CASSISGTSTDTQYF. Combining the CDR3 with reference TRBV7-9 and TRBJ2-3 gives the whole variable domain DTGVSQNPRHKITKRGQNVTFRCDPISEHNRLYWYRQTLGQGPEFLTYFQNEAQLEKSRLLSDRFSAERPKGSFSTLEIQRTEQGDSAMYLCASSISGTSTDTQYFGPGTRLTVL.

V usage is TRBV10-2 and J usage is TRBJ2-7, with 9 positions matching TRBD2. The CDR3 loop spans 14 amino acids. Germline V lookup: CDR1 WSHSY, CDR2 SAAADI. J gave up 2 bases and V 7 bases, and 6 bases lay outside the gene matches. The CDR3 sequence is CASKDIAGAYEQYF. CDR3 sequence (DNA): TGCGCCAGCAAAGATATAGCGGGGGCCTACGAGCAGTACTTC.

This clonotype has just a few counts. The V gene is TRBV4-3, the J gene TRBJ2-3; 9 bases align to TRBD2. This CDR3 region has 17 residues. The germline V gene encodes CDR1 LGHNA and CDR2 YSLEER. The V and J ends lost 1 base and 4 bases, in that order; junction bases with no gene match: 9. CDR3 coding DNA: TGCGCCAGCAGCCAAGTGAATCGGCGGGAGGGCGCAGATACGCAGTATTTT. Translating it yields CASSQVNRREGADTQYF.